These 3 T cell receptor beta chains were all obtained from the same sample, sequenced in a study of radiation and T cells in renal cell carcinoma. Method: immunoSEQ multiplex PCR; TCRdb's copy keeps in-frame clones and lacks some. The sample has some 120,000 clones, 75% to 85% seen once. Time point denoted: blood 2 weeks post-SBRT. Stated treatment: 15 Gy SBRT to primary tumor, nephrectomy 4 weeks later. The sample in question was blood, obtained from a patient whose treatment included radiotherapy and nephrectomy. The origin of the receptors is an older woman with renal cell carcinoma.

The chain recombines TRBV7-3 with TRBJ1-2; tentative D call: TRBD1 (5 bases). V was shortened by 7 bases and J by 8 bases, with 20 bases between the two germline ends. Germline V gene sequence: CDR1 SGHTA, CDR2 FQGTGA. The CDR3 spans 14 residues. The CDR3 region is CASTKLEGPWGYTF. DNA of the CDR3: TGTGCCAGCACCAAGCTGGAGGGGCCCTGGGGCTACACCTTC.

The rearrangement joins TRBV5-8 to TRBJ1-5; D not certain. The germline gives CDR1 SGHTS, CDR2 YDEGEE. This CDR3 has 13 residues. V lost 2 bases and J lost 3, with 6 bases in between. The chain's CDR3 is CASSLQNNQPQHF. The CDR3 nucleotides read TGTGCCAGCAGCTTACAGAACAATCAGCCCCAGCATTTT.

The rearrangement joins TRBV27 to TRBJ1-2, with 8 bases identical to TRBD1. This CDR3 has 15 amino acids. Germline CDR1 and CDR2: MNHEY and SMNVEV (reference sequence). The V segment lost 3 bases and the J segment 7 bases; nucleotides outside the gene matches: 10. Written as DNA, the CDR3 is TGTGCCAGCAGTTTGGGACAGGTCCCCGTCGCTGGCTACACCTTC. Translated, it gives CASSLGQVPVAGYTF.